Listed here is a single T cell receptor beta chain. The antigen remains undetermined. This record comes from a study of blood T cells in healthy people across ages. Sample-barcoded 5' priming and a J-beta primer mix drove a second PCR of about 6 to 12 cycles. Individual samples furnished no less than 2.5 million CDR3-containing paired-end reads apiece. MiXCR, applied by TCRdb to the 5' RACE reads, yields one record per CDR3 protein. The data contain 1.5 million to 2 million distinct CDR3 sequences, 30% to 35% of them singletons. Findings of the study overall: Considered underestimates were the diversity estimates obtained from one million T cells.

J gave up 7 bases and V 5 bases, and 7 bases lay outside the gene matches. Germline V gives CDR1 SNHLY, CDR2 FYNNEI. The CDR3 contains 14 residues. This chain links TRBV2 with TRBJ2-1; 8 nucleotides agree with TRBD1. The source material was blood. This TCR was recovered from a woman aged 30 to 39 in good health. For the CDR3, the DNA is TGTGCCAGCAGTCAGGACAGGGTCGTAAATGAGCAGTTCTTC. Protein product: CASSQDRVVNEQFF.